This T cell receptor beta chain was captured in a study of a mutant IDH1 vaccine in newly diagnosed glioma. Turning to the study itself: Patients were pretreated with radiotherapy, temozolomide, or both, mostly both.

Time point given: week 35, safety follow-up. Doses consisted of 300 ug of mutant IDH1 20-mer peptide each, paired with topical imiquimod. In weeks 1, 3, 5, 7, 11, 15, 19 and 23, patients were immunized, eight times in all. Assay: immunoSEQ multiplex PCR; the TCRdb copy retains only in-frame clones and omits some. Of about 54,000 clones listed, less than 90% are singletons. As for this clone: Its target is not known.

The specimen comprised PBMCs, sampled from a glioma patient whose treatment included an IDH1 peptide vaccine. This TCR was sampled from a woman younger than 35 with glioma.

In nucleotides, the CDR3 is TGTGCCAGTATCGGGACTAGTGACAATGAGCAGTTCTTC. It translates to CASIGTSDNEQFF. The chain joins TRBV19 to TRBJ2-1, with 8 nucleotides matching TRBD2. V lost 7 bases to trimming and J lost 5 bases; unmatched junction nucleotides: 4. This CDR3 has 13 amino acids. The germline gives CDR1 LNHDA, CDR2 SQIVND (reference sequence).